This T cell receptor beta chain appears in the sequencing data of a study of Ad26.COV2.S vaccination and SARS-CoV-2 variants. V was cut by 2 bases and J by 5 bases, with 6 bases left in between. The CDR3 totals 12 residues. The germline CDR1 and CDR2 sequences are SEHNR and FQNEAQ (reference sequence). Concerning this clone itself: Its antigen is unidentified.

Assay: immunoSEQ multiplex PCR; the TCRdb copy retains only in-frame clones and omits some. This sample yields fewer than 150,000 clones, of which roughly 89% are seen a single time; more than 4.5% belongs to the top ten. Findings and limits, study-wide: The placebo group had lower spike-specific TCR breadth than the vaccine recipients did. Spike-specific CD8+ and CD4+ T cell responses reportedly showed substantial breadth after vaccination. Researchers cautioned that TCR breadth and depth analyses may have underestimated total T cell responses. Those who received vaccine or placebo ended up with similar non-spike TCR breadth.

The TCR sequence derives from a human donor who had recovered from COVID-19. The sequences come from peripheral blood, collected after recovery from COVID-19. This sequence joins TRBV7-9 and TRBJ1-1; the D is unclear. In DNA form, the CDR3 reads TGTGCCAGCAGCTTAATGGGGACTGAAGCTTTCTTT. Its translation is CASSLMGTEAFF.